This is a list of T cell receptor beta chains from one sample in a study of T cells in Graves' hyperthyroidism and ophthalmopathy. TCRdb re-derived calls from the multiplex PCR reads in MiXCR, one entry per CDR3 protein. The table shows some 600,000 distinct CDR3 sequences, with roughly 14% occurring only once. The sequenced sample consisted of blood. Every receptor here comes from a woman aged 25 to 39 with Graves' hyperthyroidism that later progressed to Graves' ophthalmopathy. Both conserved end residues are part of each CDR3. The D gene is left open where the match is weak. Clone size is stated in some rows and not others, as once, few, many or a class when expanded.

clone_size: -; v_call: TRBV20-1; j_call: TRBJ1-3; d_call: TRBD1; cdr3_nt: TGCAATGTTAGAGCTGGGACAGGGACTGGAAACACCATATATTTT; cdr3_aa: CNVRAGTGTGNTIYF
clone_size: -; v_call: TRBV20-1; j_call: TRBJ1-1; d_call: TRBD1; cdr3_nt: TGCAGTGCTAAACAGGGGACAGACACTGAAGCTTTCTTT; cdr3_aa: CSAKQGTDTEAFF
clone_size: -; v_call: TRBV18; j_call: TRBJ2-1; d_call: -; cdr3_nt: TGTGCCAGCTCCACACCAGGAGGGATTGACTACAATGAGCAGTTCTTC; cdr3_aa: CASSTPGGIDYNEQFF
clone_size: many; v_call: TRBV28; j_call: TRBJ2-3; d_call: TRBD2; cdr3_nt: TGTGCCAGCACCCCAGGGACTAGCGTCGAAACGCAGTATTTT; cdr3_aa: CASTPGTSVETQYF
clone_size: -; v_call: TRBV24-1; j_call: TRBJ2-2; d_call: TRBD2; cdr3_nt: TGTGCCACCAGTGATTTGAATAGCGGGAGCTACACCGGGGAGCTGTTTTTT; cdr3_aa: CATSDLNSGSYTGELFF
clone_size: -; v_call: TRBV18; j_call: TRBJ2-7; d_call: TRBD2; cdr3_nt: TGTGTCAGCTCACCCGTACTAGCGGGAGTAGACGAGCAGTACTTC; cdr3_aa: CVSSPVLAGVDEQYF
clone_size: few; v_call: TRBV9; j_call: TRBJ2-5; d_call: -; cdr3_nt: TGTGCCAGCAGTGATCTGGGGGCCAGCCAAGAGACCCAGTACTTC; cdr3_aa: CASSDLGASQETQYF
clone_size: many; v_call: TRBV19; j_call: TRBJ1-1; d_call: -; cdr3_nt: TGTGCCAGTAGCCCCATATGGCAGGGGATGAACACTGAAGCTTTCTTT; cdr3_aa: CASSPIWQGMNTEAFF
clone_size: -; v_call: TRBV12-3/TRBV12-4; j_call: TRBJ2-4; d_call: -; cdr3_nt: TGTGCCAGCAGTTTGAGTCAGGGATTAGTAAACATTCAGTACTTC; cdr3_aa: CASSLSQGLVNIQYF
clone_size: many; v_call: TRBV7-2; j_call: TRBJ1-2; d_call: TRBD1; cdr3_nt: TGTGCCAGCAGAGGACAGGGGGCCTGGAACTATGGCTACACCTTC; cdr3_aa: CASRGQGAWNYGYTF
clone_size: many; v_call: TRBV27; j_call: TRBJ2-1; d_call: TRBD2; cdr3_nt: TGTGCCAGCAGTTGGAGACTAGCGGGAGACAATGAGCAGTTCTTC; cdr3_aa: CASSWRLAGDNEQFF
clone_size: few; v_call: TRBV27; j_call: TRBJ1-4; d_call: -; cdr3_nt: TGTGCCAGCAGTTTTCGACAGTCCTTAGAGGAAAAACTGTTTTTT; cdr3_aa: CASSFRQSLEEKLFF
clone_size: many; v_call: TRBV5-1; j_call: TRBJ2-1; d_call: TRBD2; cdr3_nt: TGCGCCAGCAGCTTGGAGACTAGCGCCAACAATGAGCAGTTCTTC; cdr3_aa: CASSLETSANNEQFF
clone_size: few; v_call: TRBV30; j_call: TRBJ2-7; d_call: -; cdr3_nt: TGTGCCTCAGGGCCCCGGGGCCACGAGCAGTACTTC; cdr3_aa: CASGPRGHEQYF
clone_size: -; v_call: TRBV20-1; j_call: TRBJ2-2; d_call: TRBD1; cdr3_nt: TGCAGTGCTAGAGGACAGGGGGCTGACGGGGAGCTGTTTTTT; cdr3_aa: CSARGQGADGELFF
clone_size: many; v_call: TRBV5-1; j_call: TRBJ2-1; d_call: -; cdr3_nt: TGCGCCAGCAGCTTGGAGCAGGGTCCCTACAATGAGCAGTTCTTC; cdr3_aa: CASSLEQGPYNEQFF
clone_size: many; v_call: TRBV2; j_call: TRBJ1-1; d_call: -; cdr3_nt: TGTGCCAGCAGTGTCATGAACACTGAAGCTTTCTTT; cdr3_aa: CASSVMNTEAFF
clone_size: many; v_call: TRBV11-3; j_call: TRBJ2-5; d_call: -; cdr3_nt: TGTGCCAGCAGCTTAGATCGAAGGATAGAGACCCAGTACTTC; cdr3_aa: CASSLDRRIETQYF
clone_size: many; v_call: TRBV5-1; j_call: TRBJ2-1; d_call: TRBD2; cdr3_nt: TGCGCCAGCAGCGGGGTCCCGGGACTAGCACATGAGCAGTTCTTC; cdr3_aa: CASSGVPGLAHEQFF
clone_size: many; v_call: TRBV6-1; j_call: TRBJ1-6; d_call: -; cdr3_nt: TGTGCCAGCAGTGAAGCGGACAGACCCCTCCACTTT; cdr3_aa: CASSEADRPLHF
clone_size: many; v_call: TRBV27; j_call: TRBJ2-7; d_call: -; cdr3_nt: TGTGCCAGCAGTTCAGGGCCCCAATGGTCCACCGAGCAGTACTTC; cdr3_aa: CASSSGPQWSTEQYF
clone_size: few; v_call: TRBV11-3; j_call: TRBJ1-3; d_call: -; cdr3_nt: TGTGCCAGCAACGATCATTCTGGAAACACCATATATTTT; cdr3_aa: CASNDHSGNTIYF
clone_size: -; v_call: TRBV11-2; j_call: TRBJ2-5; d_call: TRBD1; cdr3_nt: TGTGCCAGCAGCAACAGGGGGCAGCAAGAGACCCAGTACTTC; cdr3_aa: CASSNRGQQETQYF
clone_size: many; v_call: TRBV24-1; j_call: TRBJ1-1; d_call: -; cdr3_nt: TGTGCCACCAGTGATCCCAAGGGGGGGACTGAAGCTTTCTTT; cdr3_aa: CATSDPKGGTEAFF
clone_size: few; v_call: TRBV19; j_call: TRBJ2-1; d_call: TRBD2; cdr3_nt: TGTGCCAGTAGTAAAGGACTAGCGGGAGGGCGGAATGAGCAGTTCTTC; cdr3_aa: CASSKGLAGGRNEQFF
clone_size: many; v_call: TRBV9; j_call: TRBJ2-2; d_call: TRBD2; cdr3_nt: TGTGCCAGCAGCTTTCGAAGAGGGGCGGGAGTCGCCGGGGAGCTGTTTTTT; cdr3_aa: CASSFRRGAGVAGELFF
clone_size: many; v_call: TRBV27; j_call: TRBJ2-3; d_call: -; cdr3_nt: TGTGCCAGCAGCTTACAGTATGAGGGAGTTACAGATACGCAGTATTTT; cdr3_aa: CASSLQYEGVTDTQYF
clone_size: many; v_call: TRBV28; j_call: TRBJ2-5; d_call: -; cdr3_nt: TGTGCCAGCAATTCCGCGGGACCACAAGAGACCCAGTACTTC; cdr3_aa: CASNSAGPQETQYF
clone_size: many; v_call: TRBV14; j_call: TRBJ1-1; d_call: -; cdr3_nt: TGTGCCAGCAGCCAAGATCTGGGCACTGAAGCTTTCTTT; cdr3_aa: CASSQDLGTEAFF
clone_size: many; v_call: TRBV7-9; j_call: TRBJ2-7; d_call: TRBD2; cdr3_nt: TGTGCCAGCAGCTTACCGGGACTAGCGGCCTACGAGCAGTACTTC; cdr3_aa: CASSLPGLAAYEQYF
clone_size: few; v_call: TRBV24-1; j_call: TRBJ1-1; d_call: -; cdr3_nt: TGTGCCACCAGTGACACGACGGTTGGGGGTAGCACTGAAGCTTTCTTT; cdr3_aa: CATSDTTVGGSTEAFF
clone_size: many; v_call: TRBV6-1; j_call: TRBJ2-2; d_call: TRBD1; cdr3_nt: TGTGCCAGCAGGCAGGGGGTCACCGGGGAGCTGTTTTTT; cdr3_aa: CASRQGVTGELFF
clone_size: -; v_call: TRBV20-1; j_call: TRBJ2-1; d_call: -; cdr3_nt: TGCGGACCCCAGGGAGATGAGCAGTTCTTC; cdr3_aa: CGPQGDEQFF
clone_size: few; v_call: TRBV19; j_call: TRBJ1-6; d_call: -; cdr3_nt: TGTGCCAGTAGTAAGGCATGGGGGAATTCACCCCTCCACTTT; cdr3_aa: CASSKAWGNSPLHF
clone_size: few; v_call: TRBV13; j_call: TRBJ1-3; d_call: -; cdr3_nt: TGTGCCAGCAGTCGTACGAGCTCTGGAAACACCATATATTTT; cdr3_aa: CASSRTSSGNTIYF
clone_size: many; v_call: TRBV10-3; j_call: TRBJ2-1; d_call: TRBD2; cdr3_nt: TGTGCCATCAGTGTGACTAGCGGCTACAATGAGCAGTTCTTC; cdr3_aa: CAISVTSGYNEQFF
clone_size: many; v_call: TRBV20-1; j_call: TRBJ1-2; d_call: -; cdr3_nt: TGCAGTGCTAGGGCAGGAACATATGGCTACACCTTC; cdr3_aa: CSARAGTYGYTF
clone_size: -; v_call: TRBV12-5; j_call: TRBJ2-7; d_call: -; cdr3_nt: TGTGCTAGTGGTTTGGTCGCCGGGCCCCCGAACAACGAGCAGTACTTC; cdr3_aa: CASGLVAGPPNNEQYF
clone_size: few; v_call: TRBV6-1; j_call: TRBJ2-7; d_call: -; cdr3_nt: TGTGCCAGCTTCAACCAATACGAGCAGTACTTC; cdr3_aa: CASFNQYEQYF
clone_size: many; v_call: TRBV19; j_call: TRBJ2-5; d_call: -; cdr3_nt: TGTGCCAGTAGTATTCCGGGGGCGGTGGAGACCCAGTACTTC; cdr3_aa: CASSIPGAVETQYF
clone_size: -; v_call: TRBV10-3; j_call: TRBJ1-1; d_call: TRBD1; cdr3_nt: TGTGCCATCAGTCAGGGGACAGGGCCCACTGAAGCTTTCTTT; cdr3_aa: CAISQGTGPTEAFF
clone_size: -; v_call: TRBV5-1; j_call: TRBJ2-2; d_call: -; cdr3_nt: TGCGCCAGCAGCACCAGGACAACGAACACCGGGGAGCTGTTTTTT; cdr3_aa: CASSTRTTNTGELFF
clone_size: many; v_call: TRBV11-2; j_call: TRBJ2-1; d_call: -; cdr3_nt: TGTGCCAGCACCTCAAATTTAGCGGATTCCTACAATGAGCAGTTCTTC; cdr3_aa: CASTSNLADSYNEQFF
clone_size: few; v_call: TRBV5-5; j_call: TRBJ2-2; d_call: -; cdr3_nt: TGTGCCAGCAGCTTCTCCCGGGTGGCCGGGGAGCTGTTTTTT; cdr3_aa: CASSFSRVAGELFF
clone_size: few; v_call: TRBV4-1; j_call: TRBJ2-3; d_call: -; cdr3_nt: TGCGCCAGCAGCCAAGGGGTACAGGGACTCTACACAGATACGCAGTATTTT; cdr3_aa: CASSQGVQGLYTDTQYF
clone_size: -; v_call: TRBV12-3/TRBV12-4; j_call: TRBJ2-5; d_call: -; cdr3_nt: TGTGCCCGCAGGAGGACTATTGGGGAGACCCAGTACTTC; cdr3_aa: CARRRTIGETQYF
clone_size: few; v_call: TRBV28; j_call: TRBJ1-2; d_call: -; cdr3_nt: TGTGCCAGCAGTCCCATTACTCGGGGCTACACCTTC; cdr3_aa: CASSPITRGYTF
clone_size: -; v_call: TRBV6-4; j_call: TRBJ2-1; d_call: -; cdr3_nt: TGTGCCAGCGGACAGGGAGGGCCCTACAGTGAGCAGTTCTTC; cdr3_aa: CASGQGGPYSEQFF
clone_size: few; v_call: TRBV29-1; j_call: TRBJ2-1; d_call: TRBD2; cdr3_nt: TGCAGCGGCGGACTAGCGGGAGCCAATGAGCAGTTCTTC; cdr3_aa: CSGGLAGANEQFF
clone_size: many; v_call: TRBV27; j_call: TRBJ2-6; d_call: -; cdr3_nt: TGTGCCAGCGGCGCTGGGGGTGGGGCCAACGTCCTGACTTTC; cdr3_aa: CASGAGGGANVLTF
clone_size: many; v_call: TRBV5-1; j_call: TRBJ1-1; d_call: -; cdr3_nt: TGCGCCAGCAGCTTGGGAAGGGGCTCAGGGAGTATGAACACTGAAGCTTTCTTT; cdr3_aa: CASSLGRGSGSMNTEAFF
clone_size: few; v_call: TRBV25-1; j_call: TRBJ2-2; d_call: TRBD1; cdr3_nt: TGTGCCAGCAGTCCATACAGCGGCACGACAGGGGGCAGGCCCGGGGAGCTGTTTTTT; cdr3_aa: CASSPYSGTTGGRPGELFF
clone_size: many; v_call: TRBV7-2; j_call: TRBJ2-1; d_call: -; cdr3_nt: TGTGCCAGCAGCTTAGACACGGGCCCCTACAATGAGCAGTTCTTC; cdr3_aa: CASSLDTGPYNEQFF
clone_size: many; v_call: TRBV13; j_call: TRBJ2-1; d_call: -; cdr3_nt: TGTGCCAGCAGCTTTGTGGGGTTGGGCCAGCACAATGAGCAGTTCTTC; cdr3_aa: CASSFVGLGQHNEQFF
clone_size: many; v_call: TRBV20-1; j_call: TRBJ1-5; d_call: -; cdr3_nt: TGCAGTGCTAGAGACCTAGGGGGGGATAGCAATCAGCCCCAGCATTTT; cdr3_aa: CSARDLGGDSNQPQHF
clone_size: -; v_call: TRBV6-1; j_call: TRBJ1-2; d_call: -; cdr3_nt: TGTGCCAGCAGTGAAGTCTCATGGGGCGGCTATGGCTACACCTTC; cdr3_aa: CASSEVSWGGYGYTF